A single sample gave rise to the 10 T cell receptor beta chains below, sequenced in a study of cytomegalovirus exposure and HLA in healthy donors. PCR primers comprised 60 Vbeta and 13 Jbeta primers. Sequencing was performed with immunoSEQ multiplex PCR; in TCRdb, only in-frame clones are kept and a portion is missing. The data hold around 200,000 clones, with around 80% observed a single time. The sequenced sample was PBMCs. The source of these receptors is a woman between 55 and 75 years old in good health and CMV-seropositive.

This clone appeared a few times. This CDR3 is also generated by other DNA sequences in the sample. The genes are TRBV2 and TRBJ1-1; D is unclear. Germline CDR1 reads SNHLY; CDR2 reads FYNNEI. Trimming removed 4 bases from V and 1 base from J, with 7 bases in between. This CDR3 region has 13 residues. The CDR3 here is CASSVGGNTEAFF. The CDR3 DNA sequence: TGTGCCAGCAGTGTGGGAGGGAACACTGAAGCTTTCTTT.

The V gene is TRBV9, the J gene TRBJ2-7, with D perhaps matching TRBD2 (6 bases). V lost 0 bases, J lost 2 bases, and 12 bases lay in between. Per the germline V gene, CDR1 is SGDLS and CDR2 is YYNGEE. CDR3 length: 15 amino acids. Here the CDR3 DNA reads TGTGCCAGCAGCGTAGGACCTAGCGCGACCTACGAGCAGTACTTC. This sequence encodes CASSVGPSATYEQYF.

V and J are TRBV19 and TRBJ2-1; TRBD2 matches 10 bases. Germline CDR1 LNHDA, CDR2 SQIVND (reference sequence). The CDR3 is 13 amino acids. The ends lost 7 bases at V and 9 bases at J; junction bases unmatched: 6. As DNA, the CDR3 is TGTGCCAGTACAGCGACTAGCGGGCGTGAGCAGTTCTTC. This codes for CASTATSGREQFF.

This clone has only a few counts. This chain links TRBV27 with TRBJ2-3; TRBD1 is a possible D gene (5 bases). The germline V gene encodes CDR1 MNHEY and CDR2 SMNVEV (reference sequence). CDR3 size: 12 residues. V was clipped by 6 bases and J by 3 bases, with 7 bases between them. For the CDR3, the DNA is TGTGCCAGCAGGCAGGGAACAGATACGCAGTATTTT. This encodes CASRQGTDTQYF.

J is TRBJ2-4 and V is TRBV6-1; 12 positions agree with TRBD2. Trimming removed 6 bases from V and 7 bases from J; junction bases left unmatched: 4. Germline values: CDR1 MNHNS, CDR2 SASEGT. CDR3 length: 14 residues. CDR3 coding DNA: TGTGCCAGCAGCCTAGCGGGAGGGTTTAACATTCAGTACTTC. Its protein product is CASSLAGGFNIQYF.

This clone was seen a few times. The V gene is TRBV6-5, the J gene TRBJ1-2; D gene uncertain. The length of the CDR3 is 12 residues. CDR1 and CDR2 (germline): MNHEY, SVGAGI. V was pared by 6 bases and J by 5 bases, with 10 bases between. CDR3 nucleotide sequence: TGTGCCAGCAGAGCATCTTCTTATGGCTACACCTTC. Translation gives CASRASSYGYTF.

The CDR3 DNA is TGTGCCATCAGTCAAAGGGGGAATAATGAAAAACTGTTTTTT. Translation: CAISQRGNNEKLFF. The chain is built from TRBV10-3 and TRBJ1-4, with TRBD1 as a possible D gene (6 bases). The CDR3 spans 14 residues. Germline CDR1 ENHRY, CDR2 SYGVKD. Between the trimmed V and J ends, which lost 5 bases and 4 bases, there was a span of 11 bases.

The rearrangement uses TRBV2 and TRBJ2-3, with no clear D. V was cut by 4 bases and J by 3 bases, with 8 bases left in between. This CDR3 spans 13 amino acids. From germline, CDR1 is SNHLY and CDR2 FYNNEI. The CDR3 region is CASSGQGTDTQYF. Here the CDR3 DNA reads TGTGCCAGCAGTGGACAAGGAACAGATACGCAGTATTTT.

The chain employs TRBV15 and TRBJ1-1; TRBD1 is a possible D gene (6 bases). V shed 0 bases and J shed 5 bases, with 13 bases lying between them. The CDR3 covers 15 residues. Germline V gene sequence: CDR1 LNHNV, CDR2 YYDKDF (reference sequence). The CDR3 nucleotides read TGTGCCACCAGCAGAGACAGGGGCGCGAGGACTGAAGCTTTCTTT. Protein sequence: CATSRDRGARTEAFF.

The chain employs TRBV4-3 and TRBJ1-3; D remains unclear. This CDR3 has 16 residues. The ends were cut back, 2 bases at V and 2 bases at J, with 13 bases in the middle. In germline, CDR1 is LGHNA, CDR2 YSLEER. As DNA, the CDR3 is TGCGCCAGCAGCCAAACAGCCGTAGGAACTGGAAACACCATATATTTT. Encoded protein: CASSQTAVGTGNTIYF.